These T cell receptor beta chains were read from a single sample in a study of tumor-infiltrating lymphocytes in localized non-small cell lung cancer. Libraries were prepared by immunoSEQ multiplex PCR; TCRdb keeps only in-frame clonotypes and omits some of them. The data hold some 15,000 clones, with approximately 84% observed a single time. Sequences were obtained from lung tumor tissue. The receptor set was obtained from a human donor with non-small cell lung cancer. The CDR3 runs from the conserved cysteine through the conserved F or W. Each record gives: V gene, D gene, clone size, J gene, CDR3 DNA, CDR3 protein. The D gene is left open where the match is weak. Clone sizes are given selectively: once, few, many, or a class where the clone is expanded.

V: TRBV10-3; D: .; size: .; J: TRBJ2-1; DNA: TGTGCCATCAATCCGGGTTACAATGAGCAGTTCTTC; CDR3: CAINPGYNEQFF
V: TRBV4-1; D: .; size: .; J: TRBJ1-2; DNA: TGCGCCAGCAGCCAAGTGAGCAATTACTATGGCTACACCTTC; CDR3: CASSQVSNYYGYTF
V: TRBV10-3; D: .; size: .; J: TRBJ2-1; DNA: TGTGCCATCGCCCGAACACTAGACTCCTACAATGAGCAGTTCTTC; CDR3: CAIARTLDSYNEQFF
V: TRBV6-6; D: TRBD2; size: once; J: TRBJ2-1; DNA: TGTGCCAGCGGGACCGGGGGGACTACCTACAATGAGCAGTTCTTC; CDR3: CASGTGGTTYNEQFF
V: TRBV7-3; D: .; size: few; J: TRBJ2-3; DNA: TGTGCCAGCAGCTTAGGTCGTGGGAGTCGGGCAGATACGCAGTATTTT; CDR3: CASSLGRGSRADTQYF
V: TRBV30; D: TRBD2; size: once; J: TRBJ2-5; DNA: TGTGCCTGGAGTGTAAGGGCGACGGGGCGAAAAGCGGGAGGGAAAAGGGAGACCCAGTACTTC; CDR3: CAWSVRATGRKAGGKRETQYF
V: TRBV5-4; D: TRBD1; size: once; J: TRBJ1-1; DNA: TGTGCCAGCAGCTTGCGACAGGGAGGCACTGAAGCTTTCTTT; CDR3: CASSLRQGGTEAFF
V: TRBV6-4; D: .; size: .; J: TRBJ1-5; DNA: TGTGCCAGCAGTGACCGAGCAGGGGCTAATCAGCCCCAGCATTTT; CDR3: CASSDRAGANQPQHF
V: TRBV7-6; D: TRBD2; size: .; J: TRBJ2-7; DNA: TGTGCCAGCAGCTTAGGACTAGCGGGGGGAACGAGATACGAGCAGTACTTC; CDR3: CASSLGLAGGTRYEQYF
V: TRBV7-8; D: .; size: .; J: TRBJ1-5; DNA: TGTGCCAGCAGCTTAGGGCCCACCTTGCGGGCGGCTCAGCCCCAGCATTTT; CDR3: CASSLGPTLRAAQPQHF
V: TRBV4-1; D: .; size: .; J: TRBJ2-2; DNA: TGCGCCAGCAGACGTAGGGGGGAGCTGTTTTTT; CDR3: CASRRRGELFF
V: TRBV10-2; D: TRBD1; size: .; J: TRBJ2-2; DNA: TGCGCCAGCAGGATCGGGGGCGACAGGGGGCGCGCCGGGGAGCTGTTTTTT; CDR3: CASRIGGDRGRAGELFF
V: TRBV9; D: .; size: .; J: TRBJ2-3; DNA: TGTGCCAGCAGCGTAGATCCCCTTAAAGATACGCAGTATTTT; CDR3: CASSVDPLKDTQYF
V: TRBV10-3; D: .; size: .; J: TRBJ1-3; DNA: TGTGCCATCAGTGAGGGGGGGTCTTCTGGAAACACCATATATTTT; CDR3: CAISEGGSSGNTIYF
V: TRBV5-5; D: TRBD2; size: .; J: TRBJ2-7; DNA: TGTGCCAGCAGCTTGGGGCTAGCGGTCTACGAGCAGTACTTC; CDR3: CASSLGLAVYEQYF
V: TRBV10-3; D: TRBD1; size: few; J: TRBJ1-5; DNA: TGTGCCATCAGCGACAGGGGCGGGGATCAGCCCCAGCATTTT; CDR3: CAISDRGGDQPQHF
V: TRBV5-1; D: TRBD2; size: .; J: TRBJ2-7; DNA: TGCGCCAGCAGCCCGCGGGGGGTCCCCCGGGAGCAGTACTTC; CDR3: CASSPRGVPREQYF
V: TRBV7-3; D: .; size: .; J: TRBJ1-2; DNA: TGTGCCAGCAGCCGGGGGACACCGGCCGGGCTGAACTATGGCTACACCTTC; CDR3: CASSRGTPAGLNYGYTF
V: TRBV30; D: TRBD1; size: .; J: TRBJ2-7; DNA: TGTGCCTGGACAACCGGGACAGGGCCTTACGAGCAGTACTTC; CDR3: CAWTTGTGPYEQYF
V: TRBV18; D: .; size: .; J: TRBJ2-7; DNA: TGTGCCAGCTCACCACGAGGGGAAAGCTACGAGCAGTACTTC; CDR3: CASSPRGESYEQYF
V: TRBV9; D: .; size: .; J: TRBJ1-5; DNA: TGTGCCAGCAGCGTAGCACAGGGATTCCTACATCAGCCCCAGCATTTT; CDR3: CASSVAQGFLHQPQHF
V: TRBV29-1; D: TRBD2; size: .; J: TRBJ2-7; DNA: TGCAGCGTTGGGGGACTAAGTTACGAGCAGTACTTC; CDR3: CSVGGLSYEQYF
V: TRBV10-3; D: .; size: .; J: TRBJ2-2; DNA: TGTGCCATCAGTGAGACCGACAGTAACACCGGGGAGCTGTTTTTT; CDR3: CAISETDSNTGELFF
V: TRBV19; D: .; size: once; J: TRBJ2-2; DNA: TGTGCCAGTAGGTGGGGCACCGGGGAGCTGTTTTTT; CDR3: CASRWGTGELFF
V: TRBV28; D: .; size: .; J: TRBJ1-4; DNA: TGTGCCAGCAGTTTAGAGTACGGGGCTCAAACTAATGAAAAACTGTTTTTT; CDR3: CASSLEYGAQTNEKLFF
V: TRBV9; D: .; size: .; J: TRBJ1-4; DNA: TGTGCCAGCAGCGTTGGCACAGCTAATGAAAAACTGTTTTTT; CDR3: CASSVGTANEKLFF
V: TRBV6-4; D: .; size: .; J: TRBJ1-2; DNA: TGTGCCAGCCTCTGGTCCGTGGACGGACTCCCTGGCTACACCTTC; CDR3: CASLWSVDGLPGYTF
V: TRBV6-1; D: TRBD2; size: .; J: TRBJ2-3; DNA: TGTGCCAGCAGTGAATTAAGCGGGGGGGCGTCAGATACGCAGTATTTT; CDR3: CASSELSGGASDTQYF